These 19 T cell receptor beta chains were all obtained from the same sample, sequenced in a study of shared clonotypes between healthy human individuals. Assay used: immunoSEQ multiplex PCR; TCRdb lists only in-frame clones, some missing. The table records fewer than 2.5 million clones, over 85% of them present only once. Sequenced input: naive CD4+ T cells from PBMCs. Specified subset: CD45RA+ positively selected. The receptors originated from a man aged 18 to 29 in good health. Some clones in this sample may be carry-over from other donors' samples.

This clone has only one observation. This rearrangement joins TRBV5-1 to TRBJ1-2; D possibly corresponds to TRBD1 (5 bases). The germline V gene has CDR1 SGHRS and CDR2 YFSETQ. V shed 4 bases and J shed 4 bases, with 11 bases lying between them. The CDR3 is made up of 13 amino acids. Here the CDR3 DNA reads TGCGCCAGCAGCGAAGGGACGCGCTATGGCTACACCTTC. Its translation is CASSEGTRYGYTF.

The chain joins TRBV5-1 to TRBJ1-2, with 9 nucleotides matching TRBD1. V was clipped by 4 bases and J by 3 bases; unmatched bases: 7. CDR1 and CDR2 (germline): SGHRS, YFSETQ. This CDR3 has 15 residues. Here the CDR3 DNA reads TGCGCCAGCAGCCAGGGGACAGGGAACTACTATGGCTACACCTTC. Translated: CASSQGTGNYYGYTF.

The chain links TRBV28 to TRBJ2-7, with 7 bases lining up with TRBD1. Unmatched junction bases numbered 7, after V lost 6 bases and J lost 5 bases. The CDR3 extends over 13 amino acids. Per germline, CDR1 MDHEN and CDR2 SYDVKM. The CDR3 region has the DNA TGTGCCAGCAGAGCAGGGGGTTGGGACGAGCAGTACTTC. Its translation is CASRAGGWDEQYF.

The chain combines TRBV6-5 with TRBJ1-5, with D unresolved. Trimming removed 7 bases from V and 0 bases from J, with 13 bases in between. This CDR3 is built from 15 residues. From germline, CDR1 is MNHEY and CDR2 SVGAGI. The CDR3 bases are TGTGCCAGCAAACTCCAGGTGAATAGCAATCAGCCCCAGCATTTT. Protein product: CASKLQVNSNQPQHF.

For this clone: At the DNA level, this CDR3 is encoded by other sequences in the same sample as well. This chain joins TRBV7-2 and TRBJ2-7; D is tentatively TRBD1 or TRBD2 (5 bases each). The germline CDR1 and CDR2 sequences are SGHTA and FQGNSA. V lost 5 bases and J 2 bases, leaving 13 bases between the germline ends. The CDR3 loop spans 14 amino acids. The CDR3 DNA reads as TGTGCCAGCAGCCCCGGGACGGCCCCCTACGAGCAGTACTTC. Translating gives CASSPGTAPYEQYF.

Turning to this clone: Other DNA sequences from this sample encode an identical CDR3 as well. This chain connects TRBV27 to TRBJ1-1; D uncertain. The V gene lost 5 bases and the J gene lost 1 base, with 11 bases spanning the gap. The CDR3 runs 14 residues. In germline, CDR1 is MNHEY, CDR2 SMNVEV (reference sequence). The CDR3: CASSLGRGNTEAFF. The CDR3, as DNA: TGTGCCAGCAGTCTAGGACGGGGGAACACTGAAGCTTTCTTT.

Remarks on this clone: This sample includes further DNA sequences coding for the same CDR3. The rearrangement joins TRBV4-1 to TRBJ1-1; the D gene is possibly TRBD1 (5 bases). V was pared by 3 bases and J by 5 bases, with 13 bases between. This CDR3 spans 14 amino acids. Germline V lookup: CDR1 MGHRA, CDR2 YSYEKL. The CDR3 is CASSQGQGGTEAFF. In nucleotides, the CDR3 is TGCGCCAGCAGCCAGGGTCAGGGAGGGACTGAAGCTTTCTTT.

This chain connects TRBV28 to TRBJ2-1, with 7 bases matching TRBD1. This CDR3 has 16 amino acids. V shed 5 bases and J 5 bases; nucleotides not matched to a gene: 12. CDR1 and CDR2 from the germline V gene are MDHEN and SYDVKM. Here the CDR3 reads CASSGTVRQPHNEQFF. DNA for the CDR3: TGTGCCAGCAGTGGGACAGTAAGACAACCCCACAATGAGCAGTTCTTC.

The chain employs TRBV7-9 and TRBJ1-5, with D perhaps TRBD1 (6 bases). V lost 4 bases, J lost 5 bases, and 15 bases lay in between. CDR1 and CDR2 from the germline V gene are SEHNR and FQNEAQ (reference sequence). This CDR3 has 15 amino acids. CDR3 sequence (DNA): TGTGCCAGCAGCTCGGGGGCCGGGCAGGATCAGCCCCAGCATTTT. Residues: CASSSGAGQDQPQHF.

The chain's CDR3 is CASSVGYDEQYF. CDR3 DNA sequence: TGTGCCAGCAGCGTGGGGTACGACGAGCAGTACTTC. The V and J genes are TRBV28 and TRBJ2-7; D gene uncertain. There are 12 residues in the CDR3. The germline gives CDR1 MDHEN, CDR2 SYDVKM. The V end was cut by 6 bases, the J end by 5 bases, with 11 bases between.

Concerning this clone: The sample holds other DNA sequences that translate to the same CDR3. V is TRBV15 and J is TRBJ1-2, with D hard to call. CDR3 size: 14 residues. Trimming took off 3 bases at V and 8 bases at J, with 16 bases between the two ends. Germline CDR1 is LNHNV and CDR2 is YYDKDF (reference sequence). CDR3 loop: CATSRGGREGGYTF. The CDR3 DNA reads as TGTGCCACCAGCAGGGGAGGGCGAGAAGGGGGCTACACCTTC.

The chain employs TRBV5-1 and TRBJ2-1, with 16 bases that match TRBD2. Per the germline V gene, CDR1 is SGHRS and CDR2 is YFSETQ. V shed 0 bases and J 4 bases; nucleotides not matched to a gene: 10. CDR3 length equals 20 residues. This CDR3 reads CASSLAVPGLAGGPYNEQFF. Written as DNA, the CDR3 is TGCGCCAGCAGCTTGGCAGTCCCGGGACTAGCGGGAGGGCCTTACAATGAGCAGTTCTTC.

Only one count was recorded for this clone. The V gene is TRBV6-5, the J gene TRBJ2-7, with D tentatively TRBD2 (7 bases). Germline lookup yields CDR1 MNHEY and CDR2 SVGAGI. Trimming cost V 10 bases and J 6 bases, with 13 bases left between them. The CDR3 covers 11 residues. The CDR3 reads CATQRGAEQYF. CDR3 coding DNA: TGTGCCACCCAACGGGGGGCCGAGCAGTACTTC.

As for this clone: Within the sample, other DNA sequences also encode this same CDR3. Here the CDR3 reads CASSLDGNQPQHF. Here the CDR3 DNA reads TGTGCCAGCAGCTTGGACGGAAATCAGCCCCAGCATTTT. J is TRBJ1-5 and V is TRBV5-5; D ambiguous. The length of the CDR3 is 13 residues. V lost 0 bases and J 4 bases, leaving 5 bases between the germline ends. CDR1 and CDR2 from the germline V gene are SGHKS and YYEKEE (reference sequence).

This rearrangement joins TRBV25-1 to TRBJ1-3; D unresolved. V gave up 0 bases and J gave up 0 bases, with 6 bases separating them. The length of the CDR3 is 15 residues. Germline CDR1 MGHDK, CDR2 SYGVNS. DNA for the CDR3: TGTGCCAGCAGTGAATACGGGGTCTCTGGAAACACCATATATTTT. Protein product: CASSEYGVSGNTIYF.

V and J are TRBV5-6 and TRBJ2-7; D unresolved. The V gene's germline CDR1 is SGHDT and CDR2 YYEEEE. The CDR3 consists of 14 residues. The ends were cut back, 1 base at V and 5 bases at J, with 13 bases in the middle. CDR3 nucleotides: TGTGCCAGCAGCTTGACACGGAGAAGCGACGAGCAGTACTTC. Translation: CASSLTRRSDEQYF. Based on the CDR3 plus reference TRBV5-6 and TRBJ2-7, the full variable domain is DAGVTQSPTHLIKTRGQQVTLRCSPKSGHDTVSWYQQALGQGPQFIFQYYEEEERQRGNFPDRFSGHQFPNYSSELNVNALLLGDSALYLCASSLTRRSDEQYFGPGTRLTVT.

The V and J genes are TRBV5-1 and TRBJ1-6, with D unclear. CDR1 and CDR2 (germline): SGHRS, YFSETQ. The V end was cut by 1 base, the J end by 10 bases, with 9 bases between. The CDR3 runs 13 residues. CDR3 DNA sequence: TGCGCCAGCAGCTTGTCCACGGGCTCACCCCTCCACTTT. Translated, it gives CASSLSTGSPLHF.

This clone was seen a handful of times. The chain carries TRBV5-8 and TRBJ1-4; 7 nucleotides align to TRBD1. Germline trimming cut 5 bases from V and 7 bases from J; bases unmatched to any gene: 5. This CDR3 has 13 residues. Germline assignment: CDR1 SGHTS and CDR2 YDEGEE. The CDR3 loop is CASRRDRAEKLFF. CDR3 DNA: TGTGCCAGCAGACGTGACAGGGCTGAAAAACTGTTTTTT.

This rearrangement joins TRBV5-1 to TRBJ2-3; 10 bases agree with TRBD2. CDR1 is SGHRS and CDR2 is YFSETQ in the germline V gene. After removal of 6 bases from V and 0 bases from J, the junction contained 10 bases not matched to a gene. CDR3 length: 17 residues. The CDR3 here is CASIDTSGTLSTDTQYF. CDR3 in DNA: TGCGCCAGCATCGACACTAGCGGGACACTTAGCACAGATACGCAGTATTTT.